The clone carrying this T cell receptor (beta chain) was counted at least ten times. This sample is drawn from a study of T-cell reconstitution after alpha-beta-depleted transplantation in children. CDR3 length equals 15 residues. The germline V and J ends were trimmed by 2 bases and 5 bases, with 14 bases remaining between them. Germline loops: CDR1 SGHDT, CDR2 YYEEEE. Construction of the TCRbeta library involved unique molecular identifiers. One entry per CDR3 protein, called by TCRdb with MiXCR from the PCR reads. The sample carries hundreds of thousands of distinct CDR3 sequences, under 15% recorded once.

The TCR sequence derives from a girl under 10 years old with congenital amegakaryocytic thrombocytopenia, due to receive a stem cell transplant. The gene calls are TRBV5-6 and TRBJ2-1; D might be TRBD1 or TRBD2, each matching 7 bases. This specimen consisted of PBMCs, obtained before TCRalphabeta/CD19-depleted stem cell transplant. CDR3 nucleotide sequence: TGTGCCAGCAGCTTCAGGGGGAGGGTTAACAATGAGCAGTTCTTC. Translation gives CASSFRGRVNNEQFF.